This T cell receptor beta chain was recovered during a study of T cells after yellow fever vaccination. Whole-study findings and limits: Abundant clonotypes from the bulk population could contaminate FACS-sorted repertoires. Some clonotypes were seen in both the CD4 and the CD8 compartments. These made up a small share and likely arose from convergent recombination.

V shed 9 bases and J 6 bases; nucleotides not matched to a gene: 11. CDR1 is KGHDR, CDR2 SFDVKD, per germline. This CDR3 comprises 15 residues. Each CDR3 protein gets one entry after TCRdb re-called the 5' RACE reads with MiXCR. This table has 300,000 or so distinct CDR3 sequences, roughly 13% appearing once. This clonotype was detected a few times. As yet, its antigen is unknown. The starting material was CD4+ T cells sorted from PBMCs, obtained 45 days after the yellow fever booster vaccination. This receptor was obtained from a young man who received the YFV17D yellow fever vaccine. V usage is TRBV24-1 and J usage is TRBJ2-1, with TRBD2 identical over 9 bases. The CDR3 sequence is CATSGGTSRFNEQFF. The CDR3 region has the DNA TGTGCCACCTCCGGGGGGACTAGCAGATTCAATGAGCAGTTCTTC.